What follows are 27 T cell receptor beta chains derived from one specimen sequenced in a study of blood T cell repertoires in COVID-19. Using immunoSEQ multiplex PCR, the repertoire was profiled, and TCRdb retains in-frame clones only, with some absent. The sample includes 110,000 or so clones, about two thirds of them seen just once. Input material: peripheral blood. These TCRs come from a woman aged 40 to 50 with acute or convalescent COVID-19.

The chain couples TRBV12-3 or TRBV12-4 to TRBJ2-3, with D tentatively TRBD2 (5 bases). The CDR3 runs to 11 residues. Trimming stripped 8 bases from V and 4 bases from J, with 7 bases between. The CDR3 nucleotides are TGTGCCAGCGGCGGGCCAGATACGCAGTATTTT. This translates into CASGGPDTQYF.

There are a few counts of this clone. The genes are TRBV11-2 and TRBJ2-3; 8 bases are a match to TRBD2. The CDR3 sequence is 16 residues long. Germline loops: CDR1 SGHAT, CDR2 FQNNGV. J gave up 2 bases and V 1 base, and 5 bases lay outside the gene matches. The CDR3 is CASSLVGSGATDTQYF. CDR3 in DNA: TGTGCCAGCAGCTTAGTAGGTAGCGGGGCCACAGATACGCAGTATTTT.

The chain combines TRBV10-3 with TRBJ1-1; 7 bases fit TRBD1. V gave up 10 bases and J gave up 1 base; unmatched junction bases: 12. This CDR3 spans 15 amino acids. The germline CDR1 and CDR2 sequences are ENHRY and SYGVKD. This CDR3 reads CATLTPTGRNTEAFF. CDR3 DNA sequence: TGTGCCACCCTAACTCCGACAGGGCGGAACACTGAAGCTTTCTTT.

A note on this clone: Being one base from a much bigger clone, this may be a read error. V usage is TRBV12-3 or TRBV12-4 and J usage is TRBJ2-3; weak D call: TRBD1 (6 bases). The CDR3 loop spans 13 amino acids. V lost 6 bases and J lost 1, with 8 bases in between. The CDR3: CASSRQGTDTQYF. The CDR3, as DNA: TGTGCCAGCAGCCGACAGGGCACAGATACGCAGTATTTT.

This clone showed up just a few times. The V call is TRBV5-4, the J call TRBJ1-5, with 7 bases that match TRBD1. The length of the CDR3 is 15 residues. In germline, CDR1 is SGHNT, CDR2 YYREEE (reference sequence). Trimming cost V 3 bases and J 3 bases; bases outside gene matches: 6. The CDR3 bases are TGTGCCAGCAGCTCCGGGACAGCCCTCAATCAGCCCCAGCATTTT. It codes for CASSSGTALNQPQHF.

The V gene is TRBV18, the J gene TRBJ1-5, with D perhaps matching TRBD1 (5 bases). The length of the CDR3 is 16 residues. The V and J ends lost 2 bases and 5 bases respectively, with 16 bases between them. Looked up from germline, CDR1 is KGHSH and CDR2 is LQKENI. Written as DNA, the CDR3 is TGTGCCAGCTCACCATCGCAGGGATCTAGAGATCAGCCCCAGCATTTT. This codes for CASSPSQGSRDQPQHF.

This clone was observed once. This sequence joins TRBV7-9 and TRBJ2-5; weak D call: TRBD2 (6 bases). This CDR3 is 15 amino acids long. Germline lookup yields CDR1 SEHNR and CDR2 FQNEAQ (reference sequence). V lost 4 bases and J 1 base, leaving 13 bases between the germline ends. The CDR3 region has the DNA TGTGCCAGCAGCTCCGGTGGGGACTCCCAAGAGACCCAGTACTTC. Protein: CASSSGGDSQETQYF.

Note on this clone: This specimen includes other DNA sequences encoding the same CDR3. The rearrangement links TRBV15 to TRBJ1-2; D perhaps matches TRBD1 (6 bases). The CDR3 runs to 13 residues. Germline V CDR1 and CDR2: LNHNV, YYDKDF (reference sequence). With 5 bases removed from V and 2 bases from J, the gap between germline ends came to 9 bases. The CDR3 bases are TGTGCCACCAGCGTTACAGGGAACTATGGCTACACCTTC. Residues: CATSVTGNYGYTF.

The chain couples TRBV29-1 to TRBJ2-7, with TRBD1 matching 8 bases. Germline V CDR1 and CDR2: SQVTM, ANQGSEA. V lost 5 bases and J lost 6; bases outside the gene matches: 9. CDR3 length: 13 amino acids. CDR3 coding DNA: TGCAGCGTTAGAAAGGACAGGGATGGCGAGCAGTACTTC. Encoded protein: CSVRKDRDGEQYF.

This clone turned up a few times. This chain links TRBV18 with TRBJ2-7; maybe TRBD1 (5 bases). Per the germline V gene, CDR1 is KGHSH and CDR2 is LQKENI. CDR3 size: 13 residues. The germline V and J ends were trimmed by 4 bases and 3 bases, with 10 bases remaining between them. The CDR3 spells CASSLTDSYEQYF. CDR3 nucleotides: TGTGCCAGCTCACTTACAGACAGCTACGAGCAGTACTTC.

This chain joins TRBV19 and TRBJ1-5; no firm D call. The germline V and J ends were trimmed by 5 bases and 5 bases, with 10 bases remaining between them. This CDR3 contains 13 residues. Germline CDR1 reads LNHDA; CDR2 reads SQIVND (reference sequence). CDR3 in amino acids: CASSLAVYQPQHF. The CDR3 nucleotides read TGTGCCAGTAGTTTGGCAGTTTATCAGCCCCAGCATTTT.

The rearrangement links TRBV25-1 to TRBJ2-6, with 12 bases matching TRBD1. CDR3 length equals 17 residues. After removal of 6 bases from V and 4 bases from J, the junction contained 7 bases not matched to a gene. Germline assignment: CDR1 MGHDK and CDR2 SYGVNS. CDR3 region: CASSRDRGRGGANVLTF. Written as DNA, the CDR3 is TGTGCCAGCAGCCGGGACAGGGGGCGGGGAGGGGCCAACGTCCTGACTTTC. Drawing the rest from reference TRBV25-1 and TRBJ2-6, the complete variable domain is EADIYQTPRYLVIGTGKKITLECSQTMGHDKMYWYQQDPGMELHLIHYSYGVNSTEKGDLSSESTVSRIRTEHFPLTLESARPSHTSQYLCASSRDRGRGGANVLTFGAGSRLTVL.

This clone came up a few times. This chain connects TRBV7-9 to TRBJ2-1; weak D call: TRBD1 (8 bases). Germline-derived CDR1 and CDR2 are SEHNR and FQNEAQ (reference sequence). The CDR3 spans 14 residues. V lost 5 bases, J lost 14 bases, and 22 bases lay in between. The CDR3 reads CASSPSGTGGGEFF. CDR3 nucleotides: TGTGCCAGCAGCCCCTCCGGGACAGGAGGGGGGGAGTTCTTC.

V and J are TRBV28 and TRBJ1-4; D might be TRBD1 (6 bases). CDR1 is MDHEN, CDR2 SYDVKM, per germline. Trimming took 3 bases from V and 14 from J, leaving 13 bases between them. This CDR3 is built from 12 residues. CDR3 sequence: CASSFARGGLFF. DNA for the CDR3: TGTGCCAGCAGTTTCGCGAGGGGGGGGCTGTTTTTT.

This clone was observed a few times. The gene calls are TRBV3-1 (or the pseudogene TRBV3-2) and TRBJ1-6; D perhaps matches TRBD1 (6 bases). Germline loops: CDR1 LGHDT, CDR2 YNNKEL (reference sequence). V shed 8 bases and J shed 7 bases, with 9 bases lying between them. The CDR3 is 12 residues long. Written as DNA, the CDR3 is TGTGCCAGCCAGGGGCTCAATTCACCCCTCCACTTT. Its protein product is CASQGLNSPLHF.

The chain has TRBV5-4 and TRBJ2-7, with 9 positions matching TRBD1. Trimming removed 7 bases from V and 6 bases from J; junction bases left unmatched: 11. Germline CDR1 reads SGHNT; CDR2 reads YYREEE (reference sequence). The CDR3 is made up of 14 amino acids. CDR3 DNA: TGTGCCAGCGGCCTTGGGGACAGGGAGGTCGAGCAGTACTTC. As protein: CASGLGDREVEQYF.

This clone turned up a few times. J is TRBJ2-3 and V is TRBV5-1, with 8 bases that match TRBD2. J was trimmed by 0 bases and V by 5 bases; bases with no gene match: 11. The CDR3 is 17 amino acids. Germline loops: CDR1 SGHRS, CDR2 YFSETQ. CDR3 in DNA: TGCGCCAGCAGACTTAGCGGGGTCTACACTAGCACAGATACGCAGTATTTT. The encoded protein is CASRLSGVYTSTDTQYF. Filled out from reference TRBV5-1 and TRBJ2-3, the complete variable domain reads KAGVTQTPRYLIKTRGQQVTLSCSPISGHRSVSWYQQTPGQGLQFLFEYFSETQRNKGNFPGRFSGRQFSNSRSEMNVSTLELGDSALYLCASRLSGVYTSTDTQYFGPGTRLTVL.

The J gene is TRBJ2-3, the V gene TRBV5-1; tentatively, D is TRBD2 (6 bases). The germline V gene encodes CDR1 SGHRS and CDR2 YFSETQ. The CDR3 extends over 17 amino acids. Trimming removed 0 bases from V and 2 bases from J, with 16 bases in between. The CDR3 here is CASSLGPGGANTDTQYF. The CDR3 region has the DNA TGCGCCAGCAGCTTGGGGCCCGGAGGGGCCAACACAGATACGCAGTATTTT.

This chain links TRBV4-3 with TRBJ1-2, with D maybe TRBD1 (6 bases). Germline CDR1 is LGHNA and CDR2 is YSLEER. Trimming took 0 bases from V and 8 from J, leaving 10 bases between them. The CDR3 is 13 residues long. The CDR3 region is CASSQDQGSGYTF. CDR3 DNA: TGCGCCAGCAGCCAAGATCAGGGGTCCGGCTACACCTTC.

The chain recombines TRBV6-5 with TRBJ2-7; tentatively, D is TRBD1 (6 bases). Germline CDR1 and CDR2: MNHEY and SVGAGI. The CDR3 totals 15 residues. The V gene lost 2 bases and the J gene lost 2 bases, with 13 bases spanning the gap. The CDR3 sequence: CASSYGRDIPYEQYF. CDR3 DNA sequence: TGTGCCAGCAGTTACGGTCGGGACATTCCCTACGAGCAGTACTTC.

The rearrangement links TRBV5-6 to TRBJ1-4; the D is unclear. The length of the CDR3 is 14 residues. V lost 4 bases, J lost 0 bases, and 7 bases lay in between. Germline loops: CDR1 SGHDT, CDR2 YYEEEE. The CDR3 DNA sequence: TGTGCCAGCAGCATATTTGCAACTAATGAAAAACTGTTTTTT. Translated, it gives CASSIFATNEKLFF.

The chain is built from TRBV7-2 and TRBJ1-3; no clear D gene. Germline assignment: CDR1 SGHTA and CDR2 FQGNSA. The length of the CDR3 is 13 residues. The germline V and J ends were trimmed by 4 bases and 2 bases, with 6 bases remaining between them. CDR3 nucleotides: TGTGCCAGCAGCTCTAACCCTGGAAACACCATATATTTT. Residues: CASSSNPGNTIYF.

About this clone itself: The junction does not match germline at one end; this may be a read error. The rearrangement links TRBV2 to TRBJ2-1, with 8 nucleotides matching TRBD1. The CDR3 spans 15 residues. Germline CDR1 and CDR2: SNHLY and FYNNEI. CDR3 loop: CASPKPGGERGLRVF. The DNA for the CDR3 is TGTGCCAGCCCTAAACCAGGGGGCGAAAGGGGGCTTCGGGTCTTC.

The chain has TRBV7-3 and TRBJ2-3; D possibly corresponds to TRBD1 (6 bases). CDR3 length: 16 amino acids. Trimming cost V 5 bases and J 0 bases, with 15 bases left between them. In germline, CDR1 is SGHTA, CDR2 FQGTGA. The DNA for the CDR3 is TGTGCCAGCAGCCCAGACAGGAGGACTAGCACAGATACGCAGTATTTT. Translation: CASSPDRRTSTDTQYF.

The V call is TRBV7-9, the J call TRBJ2-1, with TRBD2 identical over 8 bases. The length of the CDR3 is 16 residues. The trim removed 5 bases at V and 4 bases at J, leaving 10 bases unmatched. The germline CDR1 and CDR2 sequences are SEHNR and FQNEAQ (reference sequence). In DNA form, the CDR3 reads TGTGCCAGCAGCCAGGGATGGCGGGGGGAATACAATGAGCAGTTCTTC. This sequence encodes CASSQGWRGEYNEQFF.

The sample holds a few counts of this clone. This chain uses TRBV9 with TRBJ2-6; 9 bases line up with TRBD1. The CDR3 runs 19 residues. Germline V lookup: CDR1 SGDLS, CDR2 YYNGEE. Unmatched junction bases numbered 8, after V lost 0 bases and J lost 1 base. CDR3 region: CASSVAIGTGISGANVLTF. The DNA of the CDR3 is TGTGCCAGCAGCGTAGCCATCGGGACAGGGATTTCTGGGGCCAACGTCCTGACTTTC.

The chain joins TRBV6-5 to TRBJ2-5, with TRBD1 as a possible D gene (5 bases). The CDR3 consists of 13 residues. Trimming removed 8 bases from V and 3 bases from J, with 13 bases in between. Germline lookup yields CDR1 MNHEY and CDR2 SVGAGI. The CDR3 region has the DNA TGTGCCAGCTCCAGTAGGGGTGAAGAGACCCAGTACTTC. Its translation: CASSSRGEETQYF.